Presented here are 7 T cell receptor beta chains from one specimen sequenced in a study of lymphopenia after photon versus proton radiotherapy. Only in-frame clones appear in the TCRdb table, and some are missing; sequencing was by immunoSEQ multiplex PCR. The table lists approximately 25,000 clones, roughly 87% of them singletons. Sample: peripheral blood, taken from a patient treated with photon-based radiotherapy. The receptors come from a man in his fifties or sixties with gastric cancer.

This chain links TRBV6-6 with TRBJ1-3; perhaps TRBD1 as D (5 bases). From germline, CDR1 is MNHNY and CDR2 SVGAGI (reference sequence). The CDR3 has 15 amino acids. V lost 0 bases and J 3 bases, leaving 9 bases between the germline ends. The CDR3 region has the DNA TGTGCCAGCAGTTACTCGCCAGGGAGTGGAAACACCATATATTTT. This sequence encodes CASSYSPGSGNTIYF.

The chain couples TRBV11-2 to TRBJ1-1; D is uncertain. Per germline, CDR1 SGHAT and CDR2 FQNNGV. This CDR3 has 14 residues. V dropped 7 bases and J dropped 4 bases, with 16 bases sitting between them. CDR3 DNA sequence: TGTGCCAGCAAAACGAGGAGGGAGGGCACTGAAGCTTTCTTT. Protein: CASKTRREGTEAFF.

The chain couples TRBV19 to TRBJ1-2, with 8 bases aligning to TRBD1. Trimming took 4 bases from V and 5 from J; bases not matched to a gene: 12. CDR1 is LNHDA, CDR2 SQIVND, per germline (reference sequence). This CDR3 spans 16 amino acids. DNA of the CDR3: TGTGCCAGTAGTAGACTCGGACAGGGTACCCTATATGGCTACACCTTC. Its translation is CASSRLGQGTLYGYTF. The variable domain in full, with the rest retrieved from reference TRBV19 and TRBJ1-2, is DGGITQSPKYLFRKEGQNVTLSCEQNLNHDAMYWYRQDPGQGLRLIYYSQIVNDFQKGDIAEGYSVSREKKESFPLTVTSAQKNPTAFYLCASSRLGQGTLYGYTFGSGTRLTVV.

Points on this clone: A read error may produce the germline difference seen at one junction end. The chain links TRBV30 to TRBJ2-7, with 10 nucleotides matching TRBD1. Germline V gene lookup returns CDR1 GTSNPN and CDR2 SVGIG (reference sequence). The CDR3 runs 14 residues. CDR3 sequence reads: CAGRADRGSDEQYF. CDR3 bases: TGTGCCGGGAGGGCGGACAGGGGGTCGGACGAGCAGTACTTC.

The V gene is TRBV9, the J gene TRBJ2-3, with 13 bases that match TRBD2. V lost 0 bases, J lost 6 bases, and 7 bases stayed unmatched. Germline CDR1 and CDR2: SGDLS and YYNGEE. This CDR3 spans 17 amino acids. CDR3 residues: CASSVETSGGAVDTQYF. The CDR3 DNA follows: TGTGCCAGCAGCGTAGAAACTAGCGGGGGGGCCGTGGATACGCAGTATTTT.

The V and J genes are TRBV2 and TRBJ1-4; a possible D gene is TRBD1 (5 bases). The germline V gene encodes CDR1 SNHLY and CDR2 FYNNEI. V lost 7 bases to trimming and J lost 0 bases, with 12 bases between them. This CDR3 is 15 amino acids long. The CDR3 reads CASMWGVTTNEKLFF. DNA of the CDR3: TGTGCCAGCATGTGGGGCGTCACAACTAATGAAAAACTGTTTTTT.

This chain links TRBV9 with TRBJ2-7; tentative D call: TRBD2 (6 bases). CDR3 length: 14 residues. The germline gives CDR1 SGDLS, CDR2 YYNGEE. The V end lost 0 bases, the J end lost 5 bases, and 12 bases lay between the germline ends. The CDR3 region is CASSVGRGIHEQYF. In DNA form, the CDR3 reads TGTGCCAGCAGCGTAGGGAGGGGAATCCACGAGCAGTACTTC.